The text below deals with one T cell receptor (beta chain). No antigen is known for it. The input lacks base qualities; no much larger clone sits a single base away. In the paper's terms, the treatment or condition label means: some 20 received Ad26.COV2.S at low or high dose, single or two shots; about 5 received placebo; per-sample allocation not given. Repertoires of vaccine and placebo recipients were sequenced from samples collected on day 63 after the first injection. Cohort 1b enrolled 25 adults aged 18-55 years at a single site in Boston, USA, between 29 July and 7 August 2020. Ad26.COV2.S was a replication-incompetent adenovirus type 26 vector that expressed a prefusion-stabilized SARS-CoV-2 spike protein derived from the original Wuhan strain. The CDR3 has 16 amino acids, counting the end cysteine and phenylalanine. The DNA shown is the 48-base CDR3, in frame from base 1. CDR1 and CDR2 are drawn from the germline V gene: SGHAT, FQNNGV. Between the V and J ends, shortened by 5 bases and 3 bases respectively, the junction contains 17 bases.

TCRbeta CDR3 regions were sequenced with the immunoSEQ Assay. After extraction, genomic DNA underwent amplification by bias-controlled multiplex PCR, followed by high-throughput sequencing. The authors' analysis ran thus. To quantify the absolute abundance of every unique TCRbeta CDR3 region, sequences were collapsed and filtered. T cell fraction was estimated by normalizing TCRbeta template counts to usable DNA, which was measured by amplifying reference genes present in all nucleated cells. Repertoire TCRs were annotated as SARS-CoV-2-specific by exact matching of V gene, CDR3 amino acid sequence and J gene to a known reactive TCR set. The reference SARS-CoV-2 TCR set came from MIRA and was filtered for enrichment in COVID-19-positive ImmuneCODE repertoires, removing public or cross-reactive TCRs. Based on the MIRA antigens, annotated TCRs were further analysed at the level of specific ORF or position within ORF. Depth was the summed frequency of annotated unique rearrangements, while breadth was defined as annotated unique rearrangements over total unique productive rearrangements. Group comparisons of TCR breadth used two-sided Wilcoxon rank-sum tests. The table was pulled from immuneACCESS by TCRdb, which kept in-frame rearrangements only. Such tables lose some clones; where checked, under half of the loss comes from unresolved V genes, and the rest has no known cause. The D gene and trimming were derived from the DNA, and the V and J assignments and clone size from that table. The sample table holds about 350,000 clones, of which more than 85% were seen once. The ten largest make up about 4.6% of the sample.

The entry originates in a study of Ad26.COV2.S vaccination and SARS-CoV-2 variants (dated by TCRdb to about 2021). For the study in its entirety: Vaccine-arm donors were drawn from COV1001, a multicentre, randomized, double-blind, placebo-controlled phase I-IIa trial of Ad26.COV2.S in healthy adults. A total of 32 samples were included in the TCR-sequenced set, comprising roughly 19 Ad26.COV2.S vaccine recipients, 5 placebo recipients and 8 SARS-CoV-2 convalescent individuals. Participants in the trial were split at random into five groups of five each, receiving low-dose or high-dose Ad26.COV2.S once or twice, or else placebo on both occasions. Ad26.COV2.S was administered intramuscularly at 5 x 10^10 or 1 x 10^11 viral particles, either as a single shot or as two shots given 56 days apart. Investigators did not know the trial group allocation while performing experiments and assessing outcomes. TCRbeta repertoire sequencing served as the tool for gauging how specific and how broad the SARS-CoV-2-reactive T cell receptors were following Ad26.COV2.S vaccination.

General findings and caveats noted by the study authors: Vaccine and placebo recipients had comparable non-spike TCR breadth, which fits with the vaccine containing only spike. The study was not powered for comparison of responses between vaccine doses or regimens. Higher spike-specific TCR breadth was observed in Ad26.COV2.S recipients than in placebo recipients (P = 0.0014). The authors noted that the TCR breadth and depth analyses may have underestimated total T cell responses. Substantial breadth of spike-specific CD8+ and CD4+ T cell responses was reported after vaccination.

Recombination linked TRBV11-2 to TRBJ2-1, with TRBD1 tentatively as D gene (6 bases match). The starting material was peripheral blood, obtained in a trial of Ad26.COV2.S vaccine versus placebo. The sequence was collected from a person between 18 and 65 years old who received the Ad26.COV2.S COVID-19 vaccine or a placebo. The DNA reads as follows: TGTGCCAGCAGCCCTCCTGGGGCAGGGGTCTACAATGAGCAGTTCTTC. Translated, this is CASSPPGAGVYNEQFF.